Shown below are 25 T cell receptor beta chains from a single sample sequenced in a study of T cell clonality in common variable immunodeficiency. TCRdb keeps only in-frame clones here, not all; method: immunoSEQ multiplex PCR. The table lists about 81,000 clones, no singletons, with around 0.8% in the top ten. The sample consisted of peripheral blood mononuclear cells. The receptor source for this set is a person between 18 and 75 years old in good health.

The sample holds many counts of this clone. The read ends 3 residues before the CDR3 terminus; that terminus is restored from the germline J gene. The chain employs TRBV20-1 and TRBJ1-1, with a possible D match to TRBD1 (5 bases). The CDR3 spans 14 residues. Germline CDR1 and CDR2: DFQATT and SNEGSKA (reference sequence). V was shortened by 4 bases and J by 4 bases, with 16 bases between the two germline ends. CDR3 DNA, as far as it was read: TGCAGTGCTACCCCCGGGGGAGTGGGCACTGAA. Its protein product is CSATPGGVGTE. The entire CDR3 sequence reads CSATPGGVGTEAFF.

This clone was counted ten times or more. From the germline J gene comes the end of the CDR3, since the read stops 3 residues before it. This rearrangement joins TRBV6-2 or TRBV6-3 to TRBJ2-3, with TRBD2 as a possible D gene (6 bases). The CDR3 totals 17 residues. V lost 4 bases, J lost 1 base, and 18 bases lay in between. Germline V gene data show CDR1 as MNHEY and CDR2 as SVGEGT. The sequenced part of the CDR3 DNA is TGTGCCAGCAGTTTAAGTTATGGGGGGAGAGGCACAGATACG. It yields the protein CASSLSYGGRGTDT. In full, the CDR3 is CASSLSYGGRGTDTQYF.

This clone has ten or more counts. The CDR3 end lies 3 residues beyond the end of the read and is filled in from the germline J gene. The chain couples TRBV11-2 to TRBJ2-2; TRBD2 matches 9 bases. The germline V gene encodes CDR1 SGHAT and CDR2 FQNNGV. The V gene end was trimmed by 8 bases and the J gene end by 7 bases; junction bases not matched to a gene: 11. The CDR3 covers 15 residues. The CDR3 is CASPSSGTWGGELFF. The sequenced part of the CDR3 DNA is TGTGCCAGCCCTTCTAGCGGGACATGGGGCGGGGAG.

In this sample, this clone turned up many times. CDR3 DNA, as far as it was read: TGTGCCAGCTCGCCAGGACTAGCGGCCGACAATGAG. Protein sequence: CASSPGLAADNE. The full CDR3 is CASSPGLAADNEQFF. The gene calls are TRBV18 and TRBJ2-1; 10 bases map to TRBD2. The read gets to within 3 residues of the CDR3 end, and the germline J gene fills in the rest. The CDR3 is made up of 15 amino acids. The germline CDR1 and CDR2 sequences are KGHSH and LQKENI. Trimming cost V 6 bases and J 5 bases; bases outside gene matches: 7.

Many counts were recorded for this clone. The read gets to within 3 residues of the CDR3 end, and the germline J gene fills in the rest. V usage is TRBV12-3 or TRBV12-4 and J usage is TRBJ2-3, with 13 bases matching TRBD2. The V segment lost 5 bases and the J segment 1 base; nucleotides outside the gene matches: 6. The CDR3 totals 17 residues. The chain's CDR3 is CASSGGGTSGGTDTQYF. The part of the CDR3 DNA that was read is TGTGCCAGCAGTGGGGGGGGGACTAGCGGGGGCACAGATACG.

This clone has ten or more counts. The missing CDR3 end, 3 residues past where the read stops, is filled in from the germline J gene. The chain joins TRBV20-1 to TRBJ2-7; 11 bases fit TRBD2. The V segment lost 7 bases and the J segment 4 bases; nucleotides outside the gene matches: 0. CDR3 size: 11 residues. Germline CDR1 DFQATT, CDR2 SNEGSKA (reference sequence). The part of the CDR3 DNA that was read is TGCAGTGTAGCGGGAGGGTACGAG. This translates into CSVAGGYE. The entire CDR3 is CSVAGGYEQYF.

The table lists this clone with many counts. The read ends 3 residues early relative to the CDR3; the germline J gene fills the gap. This chain links TRBV15 with TRBJ2-1; 11 bases match TRBD2. The V gene's germline CDR1 is LNHNV and CDR2 YYDKDF (reference sequence). Trimming cost V 0 bases and J 6 bases; bases outside gene matches: 4. The CDR3 loop spans 16 amino acids. CDR3 in amino acids: CATSREGTSGINEQFF. CDR3 DNA, as far as it was read: TGTGCCACCAGCAGAGAGGGGACTAGCGGCATCAATGAG.

The table lists this clone with many counts. The DNA ends 3 residues before the CDR3 does, and the rest of the CDR3 is filled in from the germline J gene. This chain connects TRBV2 to TRBJ1-1, with 8 nucleotides matching TRBD1. CDR3 length equals 16 residues. V lost 5 bases to trimming and J lost 1 base; unmatched junction nucleotides: 9. Looked up from germline, CDR1 is SNHLY and CDR2 is FYNNEI. The covered CDR3 bases are TGTGCCAGCAGTTTTGACAGGGGAGTTCGGAACACTGAA. Translating gives CASSFDRGVRNTE. The CDR3 in its entirety is CASSFDRGVRNTEAFF.

In this sample, this clone turned up many times. The CDR3 is cut off 3 residues early in the read; its end comes from the germline J gene. This sequence joins TRBV4-1 and TRBJ2-7, with 8 bases lining up with TRBD1. The CDR3 length is 15 residues. Germline V gene lookup returns CDR1 MGHRA and CDR2 YSYEKL. V lost 0 bases, J lost 6 bases, and 7 bases stayed unmatched. CDR3 protein: CASSQDGTGKREQYF. The part of the CDR3 DNA that was read is TGCGCCAGCAGCCAAGATGGGACAGGTAAACGCGAG.

Ten or more counts support this clone. The observed sequence ends 3 residues before the CDR3 terminus, with the missing tail filled in from the germline J gene. J is TRBJ1-5 and V is TRBV20-1; the D gene is possibly TRBD1 (6 bases). V was cut by 3 bases and J by 3 bases, with 9 bases left in between. CDR3 length: 13 amino acids. Germline CDR1 and CDR2: DFQATT and SNEGSKA (reference sequence). Partial CDR3 DNA: TGCAGTGCTAGGAGGACAGACAATCAGCCC. It yields the protein CSARRTDNQP. Given in full, the CDR3 is CSARRTDNQPQHF.

There are many counts of this clone. The CDR3 end lies 3 residues beyond the end of the read and is filled in from the germline J gene. The genes are TRBV19 and TRBJ1-6; 7 nucleotides agree with TRBD1. The CDR3 is made up of 13 amino acids. The germline gives CDR1 LNHDA, CDR2 SQIVND (reference sequence). The sequenced CDR3 bases are TGTGCCAGTAGTGCAGGGGGTGCGGCTGCC. Protein: CASSAGGAAA. The whole CDR3 protein is CASSAGGAAALHF.

This clone has a count of ten or more. Here the CDR3 reads CASSQSSGRAQSYNEQFF. The CDR3 bases that were read are TGTGCCAGCAGCCAGTCTAGCGGGAGGGCCCAATCCTACAATGAG. The chain combines TRBV14 with TRBJ2-1; 12 positions match TRBD2. Read sequence stops 3 residues before the CDR3 end, and the germline J gene provides the missing end. With V trimmed by 3 bases and J by 1 base, 7 bases remained unmatched. This CDR3 comprises 18 residues. The V gene's germline CDR1 is SGHDN and CDR2 FVKESK.

In this sample, this clone turned up many times. The read halts 3 residues ahead of the CDR3 end, with the missing end drawn from the germline J gene. The gene calls are TRBV27 and TRBJ2-3, with a weak D call TRBD2 (6 bases). The CDR3 contains 17 residues. Germline CDR1 and CDR2: MNHEY and SMNVEV (reference sequence). Between the trimmed V and J ends, which lost 2 bases and 2 bases, there was a span of 17 bases. The CDR3 DNA, read in part, is TGTGCCAGCAGTTTAGGAGTCGCGGGATCCTCCACAGATACG. Its translation is CASSLGVAGSSTDT. Given in full, the CDR3 is CASSLGVAGSSTDTQYF.

This clone was seen more than once but under ten times. This could be a read error, since a much larger clone is one nucleotide away. The read terminates 3 residues before the CDR3 end, so the remaining end is supplied by the germline J gene. Other DNA sequences in the same sample also yield this CDR3. The V gene is TRBV6-4, the J gene TRBJ2-1; no reliable D call. This CDR3 is 16 amino acids long. The germline CDR1 and CDR2 sequences are MRHNA and SNTAGT. This chain's CDR3 is CASSDSAGRSYNEQFF. Incomplete CDR3 DNA: TGTGCCAGTAGTGACTCAGCAGGCCGCTCCTACAATGAG.

The table lists this clone with many counts. The read ends 3 residues early relative to the CDR3; the germline J gene fills the gap. The rearrangement joins TRBV20-1 to TRBJ2-3; 7 bases align to TRBD1. V shed 2 bases and J 3 bases; nucleotides not matched to a gene: 8. The CDR3 sequence is 15 residues long. Germline loops: CDR1 DFQATT, CDR2 SNEGSKA (reference sequence). The CDR3 is CSARIRQGLTDTQYF. The DNA read from the CDR3 is TGCAGTGCTAGAATCCGACAGGGTTTGACAGATACG.

In its sample, this clone was seen many times. Sequencing ends 3 residues short of the CDR3 end; the germline J gene provides the rest. The chain has TRBV20-1 and TRBJ2-1; 7 bases agree with TRBD2. V lost 6 bases to trimming and J lost 4 bases; unmatched junction nucleotides: 9. Germline V gene sequence: CDR1 DFQATT, CDR2 SNEGSKA (reference sequence). The CDR3 sequence is 14 residues long. CDR3 DNA (partial): TGCAGTGCCGCCACTAGCGTGCTTTACAATGAG. This encodes CSAATSVLYNE. The whole CDR3 protein is CSAATSVLYNEQFF.

Many counts were recorded for this clone. The read ends 3 residues shy of where the CDR3 ends; the end is completed using the germline J gene. The chain joins TRBV23-1 to TRBJ2-1, with 11 bases matching TRBD1. TRBV23-1 is flagged as an ORF with uncertain function. This CDR3 has 17 amino acids. The V and J ends lost 1 base and 7 bases, in that order; junction bases with no gene match: 9. The covered CDR3 bases are TGCGCCAGCAGTCAATGCGGACAGGGGGCCGCGTCGAATGAG. Residues: CASSQCGQGAASNE. The complete CDR3 reads CASSQCGQGAASNEQFF.

There are many counts of this clone. The CDR3 end lies 3 residues beyond the end of the read and is filled in from the germline J gene. The V gene is TRBV12-3 or TRBV12-4, the J gene TRBJ2-1; TRBD1 matches 8 bases. This CDR3 comprises 15 residues. The junction had 8 bases not matched to a gene; V was cut back by 6 bases and J by 4 bases. Incomplete CDR3 DNA: TGTGCCAGCAGCCCTACAGGGGGGTCTTACAATGAG. The encoded protein is CASSPTGGSYNE. From start to end, the CDR3 is CASSPTGGSYNEQFF.

The table lists this clone with many counts. The CDR3 extends 3 residues past the end of the read, so its final part is completed from the germline J gene. The chain couples TRBV7-3 to TRBJ2-3; possible D gene TRBD1, 5 bases. V lost 4 bases and J 4 bases, leaving 9 bases between the germline ends. This CDR3 has 13 amino acids. Germline values: CDR1 SGHTA, CDR2 FQGTGA. The DNA read from the CDR3 is TGTGCCAGCAGCTCCCGACAGTCAGATACG. Protein sequence: CASSSRQSDT. The full CDR3 is CASSSRQSDTQYF.

This clone came up many times. The CDR3 extends 3 residues past the end of the read, so its final part is completed from the germline J gene. The chain recombines TRBV10-3 with TRBJ2-1, with unresolved D. In germline, CDR1 is ENHRY, CDR2 SYGVKD. The CDR3 is 18 residues long. Trimming shortened V by 7 bases and J by 5 bases, and 27 bases separated the two germline ends. The CDR3 sequence: CAITFPPSADSFNNEQFF. Incomplete CDR3 DNA: TGTGCCATCACTTTCCCCCCTTCGGCGGATTCTTTCAACAATGAG.

This clone has at least ten counts. The read is 3 residues too short to cover the CDR3 end, so that end is filled in from the germline J gene. This chain links TRBV5-6 with TRBJ2-2, with 7 bases matching TRBD1. The V and J ends lost 0 bases and 10 bases, in that order; junction bases with no gene match: 6. The CDR3 spans 14 residues. Looked up from germline, CDR1 is SGHDT and CDR2 is YYEEEE. The sequenced part of the CDR3 DNA is TGTGCCAGCAGCTTGGGGGCAGACAGGGAGGAG. As protein: CASSLGADREE. The CDR3 in its entirety is CASSLGADREELFF.

A note on this clone: The read ends 3 residues shy of where the CDR3 ends; the end is completed using the germline J gene. This chain connects TRBV10-2 to TRBJ2-1, with 10 positions matching TRBD2. Germline V CDR1 and CDR2: WSHSY, SAAADI. This CDR3 contains 15 residues. J was trimmed by 2 bases and V by 6 bases; bases with no gene match: 4. The sequenced part of the CDR3 DNA is TGCGCCAGCAGACCGCTAGCGGGAGCCTACAATGAG. It specifies CASRPLAGAYNE. The whole CDR3 is CASRPLAGAYNEQFF.

At least ten counts were recorded for this clone. The DNA ends 3 residues before the CDR3 does, and the rest of the CDR3 is filled in from the germline J gene. The chain is built from TRBV7-6 and TRBJ2-5; D remains ambiguous. The germline V gene has CDR1 SGHVS and CDR2 FNYEAQ. CDR3 length: 13 residues. V was shortened by 0 bases and J by 5 bases, with 7 bases between the two germline ends. This CDR3 reads CASSLAPGETQYF. The sequenced part of the CDR3 DNA is TGTGCCAGCAGCTTAGCCCCCGGGGAGACC.

Turning to this clone: The CDR3 is cut off 3 residues early in the read; its end comes from the germline J gene. The chain employs TRBV7-9 and TRBJ2-7; TRBD1 agrees at 8 bases. Germline CDR1 SEHNR, CDR2 FQNEAQ (reference sequence). The CDR3 runs 14 residues. Losses at the gene ends were 8 bases for V and 4 bases for J; bases not matched to a gene: 10. The CDR3 DNA, read in part, is TGTGCCAGCGCCCACCGGGACAGGTGGTACGAG. It translates to CASAHRDRWYE. The full-length CDR3 reads as CASAHRDRWYEQYF.

This clone showed up many times. The sequenced fragment ends 3 residues before the CDR3 boundary, so the rest is inferred from the germline J gene. J is TRBJ2-2 and V is TRBV14; 11 nucleotides line up with TRBD1. The junction had 5 bases not matched to a gene; V was cut back by 2 bases and J by 6 bases. This CDR3 comprises 16 residues. Looked up from germline, CDR1 is SGHDN and CDR2 is FVKESK. The CDR3 bases that were read are TGTGCCAGCAGCCAAAAACCGGGACAGGGGGCCGGGGAG. This sequence encodes CASSQKPGQGAGE. The complete CDR3 sequence is CASSQKPGQGAGELFF.